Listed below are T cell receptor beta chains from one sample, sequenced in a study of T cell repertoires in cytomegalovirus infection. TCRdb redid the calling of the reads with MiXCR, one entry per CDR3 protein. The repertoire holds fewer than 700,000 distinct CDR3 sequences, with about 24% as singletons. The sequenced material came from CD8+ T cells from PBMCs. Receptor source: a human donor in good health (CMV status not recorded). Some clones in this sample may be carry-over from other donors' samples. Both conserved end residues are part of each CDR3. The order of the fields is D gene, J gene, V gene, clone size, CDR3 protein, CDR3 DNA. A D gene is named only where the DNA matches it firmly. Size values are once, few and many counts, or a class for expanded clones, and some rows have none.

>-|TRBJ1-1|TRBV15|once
CATSSSKGWNTEAFF
TGTGCCACCAGCTCCAGCAAGGGGTGGAACACTGAAGCTTTCTTT
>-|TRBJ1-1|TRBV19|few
CASSPLSENTEAFF
TGTGCCAGTAGCCCCCTGAGCGAAAACACTGAAGCTTTCTTT
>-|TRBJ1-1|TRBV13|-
CASIERRKNTEAFF
TGTGCCAGCATCGAGAGACGGAAGAACACTGAAGCTTTCTTT
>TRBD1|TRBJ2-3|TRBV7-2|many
CASSLLPTGGSTDTQYF
TGTGCCAGCAGCCTTCTTCCGACAGGGGGTAGCACAGATACGCAGTATTTT
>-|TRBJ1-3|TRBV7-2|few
CASSSDVGNTIYF
TGTGCCAGCAGCTCGGACGTAGGAAACACCATATATTTT
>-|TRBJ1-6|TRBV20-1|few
CSARTSSGSPNSPLHF
TGCAGTGCTAGGACTAGCTCGGGGTCTCCTAATTCACCCCTCCACTTT
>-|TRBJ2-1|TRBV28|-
CASSLEDLRYNEQFF
TGTGCCAGCAGTTTGGAGGACCTTCGTTACAATGAGCAGTTCTTC
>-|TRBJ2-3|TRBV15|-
CATSRDTVAGGTDTQYF
TGTGCCACCAGCAGAGATACGGTAGCTGGGGGCACAGATACGCAGTATTTT
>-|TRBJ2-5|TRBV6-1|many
CASSFRQPLETQYF
TGTGCCAGCAGTTTCAGACAGCCCCTGGAGACCCAGTACTTC
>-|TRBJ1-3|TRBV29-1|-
CSVTGSGNTIYF
TGCAGCGTTACCGGTTCTGGAAACACCATATATTTT
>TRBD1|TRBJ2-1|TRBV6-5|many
CASRPGTGTHEQFF
TGTGCCAGCAGACCCGGGACAGGGACACACGAGCAGTTCTTC
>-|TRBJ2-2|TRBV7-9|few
CASSQTRDRTNTGELFF
TGTGCCAGCAGCCAAACAAGGGACCGAACGAACACCGGGGAGCTGTTTTTT
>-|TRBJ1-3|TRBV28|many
CASSSPDGNTIYF
TGTGCCAGCAGCTCCCCGGACGGAAACACCATATATTTT
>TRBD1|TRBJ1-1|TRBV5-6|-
CASSFPGQGVGWNTEAFF
TGTGCCAGCAGCTTTCCGGGACAGGGGGTTGGTTGGAACACTGAAGCTTTCTTT
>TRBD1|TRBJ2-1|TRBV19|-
CASITRDRGYNEQFF
TGTGCCAGTATTACCCGGGACAGGGGTTACAATGAGCAGTTCTTC
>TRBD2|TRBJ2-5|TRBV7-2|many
CASSFPGTSGGADQETQYF
TGTGCCAGCAGCTTCCCCGGGACTAGCGGGGGGGCCGACCAAGAGACCCAGTACTTC
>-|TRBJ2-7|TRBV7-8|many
CASSSRPSYEQYF
TGTGCCAGCAGCTCGCGCCCCTCCTACGAGCAGTACTTC
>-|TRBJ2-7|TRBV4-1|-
CASTPGFPAYEQYF
TGCGCCAGCACCCCGGGGTTCCCGGCCTACGAGCAGTACTTC
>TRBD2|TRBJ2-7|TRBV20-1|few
CSARDLAGTHTYEQYF
TGCAGTGCTAGAGATCTAGCGGGGACGCACACCTACGAGCAGTACTTC
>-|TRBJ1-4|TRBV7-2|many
CASSSLFGANEKLFF
TGTGCCAGCAGCTCCCTTTTCGGGGCTAATGAAAAACTGTTTTTT
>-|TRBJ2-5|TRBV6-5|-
CASSYSKPGVGTQYF
TGTGCCAGCAGTTACTCGAAGCCAGGGGTTGGGACCCAGTACTTC
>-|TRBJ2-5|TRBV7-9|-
CASSKQWGGETQYF
TGTGCCAGCAGCAAACAGTGGGGTGGGGAGACCCAGTACTTC
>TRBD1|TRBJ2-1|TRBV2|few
CASRTGDICEQFF
TGTGCCAGCAGGACAGGGGACATCTGTGAGCAGTTCTTC
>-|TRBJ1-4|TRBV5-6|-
CASSPGIKEKLFF
TGTGCCAGCAGCCCGGGGATTAAGGAAAAACTGTTTTTT
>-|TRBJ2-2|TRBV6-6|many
CASSYSKGPNTGELFF
TGTGCCAGCAGTTACTCTAAAGGCCCGAACACCGGGGAGCTGTTTTTT
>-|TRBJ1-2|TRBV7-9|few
CASSLEFWDGYTF
TGTGCCAGCAGCTTAGAGTTTTGGGATGGCTACACCTTC
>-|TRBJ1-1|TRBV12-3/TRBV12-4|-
CGVRDRNTEAFF
TGTGGGGTCCGGGATAGGAACACTGAAGCTTTCTTT
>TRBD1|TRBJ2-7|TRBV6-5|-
CASSYAVDRDYEQYF
TGTGCCAGCAGTTACGCCGTTGACAGGGACTACGAGCAGTACTTC
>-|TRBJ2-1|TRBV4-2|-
CASSYREGQFF
TGTGCCAGCAGCTACAGGGAAGGGCAGTTCTTC
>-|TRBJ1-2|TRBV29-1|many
CSVENSLYGYTF
TGCAGCGTTGAAAACAGCCTCTATGGCTACACCTTC
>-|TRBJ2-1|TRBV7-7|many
CASSLAMGANNEQFF
TGTGCTAGCAGCTTAGCGATGGGGGCGAACAATGAGCAGTTCTTC
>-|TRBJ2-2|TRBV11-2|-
CASSFFGGNTGELFF
TGTGCCAGCAGCTTTTTTGGGGGGAACACCGGGGAGCTGTTTTTT
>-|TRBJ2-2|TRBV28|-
CASSLTGLRAGELFF
-
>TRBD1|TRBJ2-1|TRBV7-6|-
CASSNPGQGSSYNEQFF
TGTGCCAGCAGCAACCCGGGACAGGGGAGCTCCTACAATGAGCAGTTCTTC
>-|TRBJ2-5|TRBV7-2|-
CASSFGFWAQYF
TGTGCCAGCAGCTTTGGGTTCTGGGCCCAGTACTTC